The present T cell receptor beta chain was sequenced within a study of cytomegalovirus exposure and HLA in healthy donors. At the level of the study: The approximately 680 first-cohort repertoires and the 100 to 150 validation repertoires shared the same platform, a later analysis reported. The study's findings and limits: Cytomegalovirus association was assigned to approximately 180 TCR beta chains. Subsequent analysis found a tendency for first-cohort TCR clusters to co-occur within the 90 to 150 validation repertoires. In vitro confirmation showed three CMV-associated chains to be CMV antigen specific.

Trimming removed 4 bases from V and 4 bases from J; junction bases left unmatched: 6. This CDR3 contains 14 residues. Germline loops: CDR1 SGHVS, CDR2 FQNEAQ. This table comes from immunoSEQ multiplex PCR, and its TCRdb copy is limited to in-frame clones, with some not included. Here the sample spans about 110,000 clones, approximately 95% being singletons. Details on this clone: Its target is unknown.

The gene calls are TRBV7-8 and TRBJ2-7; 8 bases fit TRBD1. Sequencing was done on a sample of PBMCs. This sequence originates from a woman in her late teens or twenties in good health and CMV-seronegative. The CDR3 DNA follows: TGTGCCAGCAGCTCAGACAGGGGTGGGTACGAGCAGTACTTC. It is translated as CASSSDRGGYEQYF.